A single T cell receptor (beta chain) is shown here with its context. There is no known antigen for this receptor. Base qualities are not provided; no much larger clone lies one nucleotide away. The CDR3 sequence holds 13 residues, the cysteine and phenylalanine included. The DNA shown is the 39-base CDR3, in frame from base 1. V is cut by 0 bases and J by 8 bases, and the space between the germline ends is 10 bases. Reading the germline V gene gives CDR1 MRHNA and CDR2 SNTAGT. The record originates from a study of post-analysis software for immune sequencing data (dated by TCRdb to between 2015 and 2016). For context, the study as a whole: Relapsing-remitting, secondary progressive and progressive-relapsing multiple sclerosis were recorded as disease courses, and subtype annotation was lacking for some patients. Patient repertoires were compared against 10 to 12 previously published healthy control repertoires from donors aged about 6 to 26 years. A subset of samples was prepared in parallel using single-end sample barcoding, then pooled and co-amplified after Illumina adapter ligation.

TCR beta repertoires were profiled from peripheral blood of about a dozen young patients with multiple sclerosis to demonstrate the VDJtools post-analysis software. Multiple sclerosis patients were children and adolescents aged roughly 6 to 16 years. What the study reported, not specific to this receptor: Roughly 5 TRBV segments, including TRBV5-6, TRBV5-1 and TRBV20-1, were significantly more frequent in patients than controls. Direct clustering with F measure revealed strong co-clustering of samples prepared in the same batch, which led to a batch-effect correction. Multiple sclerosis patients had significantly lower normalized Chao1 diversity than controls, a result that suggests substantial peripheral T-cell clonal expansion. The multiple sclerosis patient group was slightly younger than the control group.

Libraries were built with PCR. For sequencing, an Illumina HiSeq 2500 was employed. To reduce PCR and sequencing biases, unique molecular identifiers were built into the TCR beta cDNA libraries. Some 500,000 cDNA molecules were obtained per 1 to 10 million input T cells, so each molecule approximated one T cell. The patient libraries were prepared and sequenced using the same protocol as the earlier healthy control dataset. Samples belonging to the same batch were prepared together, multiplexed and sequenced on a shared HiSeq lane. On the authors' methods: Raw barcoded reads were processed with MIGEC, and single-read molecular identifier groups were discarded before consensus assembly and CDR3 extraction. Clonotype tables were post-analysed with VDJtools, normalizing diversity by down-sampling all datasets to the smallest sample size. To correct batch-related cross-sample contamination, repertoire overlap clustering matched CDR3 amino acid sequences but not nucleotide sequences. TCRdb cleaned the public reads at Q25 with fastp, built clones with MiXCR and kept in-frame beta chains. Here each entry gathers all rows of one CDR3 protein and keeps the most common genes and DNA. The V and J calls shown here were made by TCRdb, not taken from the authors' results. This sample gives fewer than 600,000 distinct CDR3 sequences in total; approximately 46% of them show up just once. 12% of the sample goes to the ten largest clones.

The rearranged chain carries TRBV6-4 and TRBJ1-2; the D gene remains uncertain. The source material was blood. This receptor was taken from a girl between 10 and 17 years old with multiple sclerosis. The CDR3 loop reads CASSDSGGWGYTF. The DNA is TGTGCCAGCAGTGACTCGGGAGGCTGGGGCTACACCTTC.